This T cell receptor beta chain was found in a study of cytomegalovirus exposure and HLA in healthy donors. Study conclusions and caveats: TCR sequences were mostly rare, though some public TCRs occurred in many donors. A link between a missense DCLRE1C variant and TCR beta V- and J-gene trimming emerged from a later analysis.

Per germline, CDR1 SEHNR and CDR2 FQNEAQ (reference sequence). V lost 5 bases and J lost 6; bases outside the gene matches: 4. CDR3 length: 14 amino acids. The PCR contained 60 Vbeta and 13 Jbeta primers. The assay was immunoSEQ multiplex PCR, and TCRdb's table has in-frame clones only and misses some. Its table records approximately 110,000 clones. As regards this clone: Its target is unknown.

The sample taken for sequencing was PBMCs. The rearrangement links TRBV7-9 to TRBJ1-4; 9 bases are shared with TRBD1. The sequence was obtained from a man aged 18 to 29 in good health and CMV-seronegative. The CDR3 nucleotides are TGTGCCAGCAGCCCGGGACAGGGCCATGAAAAACTGTTTTTT. Translated, it gives CASSPGQGHEKLFF.